This record concerns one T cell receptor (beta chain) sequence. Its antigen is not known. Participating donors were healthy, HIV-negative adults free of recent acute infections or vaccinations. This record comes from a study of shared clonotypes between healthy human individuals. As for the study in general: Samples came from a couple of female and three male donors aged 18 to 49. Study-wide results and caveats: Sampling included only blood; tissue repertoires likely differ. The diversity represented, both genetic and in exposure history, was limited by few donors.

The CDR3 has 13 amino acids. Germline assignment: CDR1 SGHTA and CDR2 FQGNSA. V was trimmed by 1 base and J by 5 bases, leaving 6 bases between them. The method was immunoSEQ multiplex PCR; TCRdb's version includes in-frame clones alone and lacks a portion of them. This table holds hundreds of thousands of clones, approximately 77% found once. The sequence was obtained from a woman in her thirties or forties in good health. Some clones in this sample may be carry-over from other donors' samples. The chain employs TRBV7-2 and TRBJ1-5; D remains ambiguous. The specimen was PBMCs. CDR3 DNA sequence: TGTGCCAGCAGCTTAGTCTCTGATCAGCCCCAGCATTTT. This translates into CASSLVSDQPQHF.